The T cell receptor (beta chain) described here comes from a study of CD8 T cells in Susac syndrome. Reverse transcription of roughly 0.45 to 1 ug RNA was performed with random hexamers. TCRdb passed the immunoSEQ multiplex PCR reads through MiXCR, listing each CDR3 protein once. The sample records 100,000 to 150,000 distinct CDR3 sequences, 80% to 95% being singletons. CDR3 length: 13 amino acids. The germline CDR1 and CDR2 sequences are MNHNS and SASEGT. The V and J ends lost 4 bases and 2 bases respectively, with 9 bases between them. This sequence joins TRBV6-1 and TRBJ2-7; no firm D call. Sequencing was done on a sample of CD8+ T cells from PBMCs. The source of this sequence is a human donor with multiple sclerosis. The CDR3 protein is CASSGDSPYEQYF. The CDR3 coding sequence is TGTGCCAGCAGTGGAGATTCTCCCTACGAGCAGTACTTC.